This T cell receptor (beta chain) was documented in a study of blood T cell repertoires in COVID-19. Study in general: Samples came from the United States, Italy and Spain, spanning acute and convalescent COVID-19. PBMCs, B-cell-depleted T cells, or T cells provided the cDNA or gDNA that made up the material.

V lost 2 bases, J lost 2 bases, and 10 bases lay in between. This CDR3 has 14 amino acids. CDR1 and CDR2 from the germline V gene are MDHEN and SYDVKM. As processed by the authors: Reference gene primer amplification gave nucleated cell count estimates. Data came from immunoSEQ multiplex PCR; TCRdb stores just in-frame clones and leaves some out. Clonal size and the V and J genes are those of that table, whereas D and trimming came from the DNA. The table includes under 45,000 clones, roughly 85% detected once. Material: peripheral blood. The clonotype comes from a man in his sixties with active COVID-19. J is TRBJ2-7 and V is TRBV28, with D hard to call. This CDR3 is CASSLGGRTYEQYF. CDR3 nucleotide sequence: TGTGCCAGCAGTTTAGGCGGCAGAACCTACGAGCAGTACTTC.